The 18 T cell receptor beta chains in this list originate from one sample, sequenced in a study of blood T cell repertoires in COVID-19. Assay used: immunoSEQ multiplex PCR; TCRdb lists only in-frame clones, some missing. Among 150,000 to 200,000 clones listed, 82% were seen once. Sequencing input: PBMCs or T cells enriched from blood (not recorded which). These receptors were taken from a woman in her sixties with acute COVID-19.

This CDR3 is CASSLDLQGALSHGYTF. The CDR3 DNA reads TGTGCCAGCAGCTTAGATTTACAGGGGGCGCTTAGTCATGGCTACACCTTC. V usage is TRBV11-2 and J usage is TRBJ1-2; 9 bases agree with TRBD1. J gave up 6 bases and V 0 bases, and 11 bases lay outside the gene matches. CDR1 and CDR2 (germline): SGHAT, FQNNGV. The CDR3 consists of 17 residues.

The V and J genes are TRBV19 and TRBJ2-2; 10 bases fit TRBD1. Germline trimming cut 3 bases from V and 3 bases from J; bases unmatched to any gene: 1. CDR1 and CDR2 from the germline V gene are LNHDA and SQIVND (reference sequence). CDR3 length: 15 amino acids. The CDR3 region has the DNA TGTGCCAGTAGTATCGGGACAGGGGACACCGGGGAGCTGTTTTTT. It translates to CASSIGTGDTGELFF.

This chain joins TRBV3-1 (or the pseudogene TRBV3-2) and TRBJ2-3; TRBD2 aligns across 9 bases. V was clipped by 2 bases and J by 10 bases; unmatched bases: 7. Germline V lookup: CDR1 LGHDT, CDR2 YNNKEL (reference sequence). The CDR3 is made up of 14 amino acids. CDR3 amino acids: CASSQFSGGESQYF. In nucleotides, the CDR3 is TGTGCCAGCAGCCAATTTAGCGGGGGAGAATCGCAGTATTTT.

This clone came up once. This rearrangement joins TRBV11-2 to TRBJ2-2; 7 nucleotides agree with TRBD1. The CDR3 is 18 amino acids. With 6 bases clipped from V and 5 bases from J, the junction kept 18 bases outside the gene matches. Germline CDR1 is SGHAT and CDR2 is FQNNGV. DNA for the CDR3: TGTGCCAGCAGAAGACCAGAACTGGGACAGAAGACTACCGGGGAGCTGTTTTTT. Its translation: CASRRPELGQKTTGELFF.

The chain recombines TRBV4-3 with TRBJ2-1; TRBD2 matches 9 bases. The CDR3 loop spans 17 amino acids. Germline CDR1 LGHNA, CDR2 YSLEER. Unmatched junction bases numbered 5, after V lost 1 base and J lost 1 base. Here the CDR3 reads CASSQVLRGGSYNEQFF. CDR3 nucleotides: TGCGCCAGCAGCCAAGTCTTGCGGGGGGGGTCCTACAATGAGCAGTTCTTC.

Comments on this clone: A read error may account for a junction end that differs from germline. V usage is TRBV10-3 and J usage is TRBJ2-7, with D perhaps matching TRBD1 (9 bases). Germline assignment: CDR1 ENHRY and CDR2 SYGVKD. The CDR3 sequence is 13 residues long. The CDR3: CGIGGDRAHEQYF. CDR3 coding DNA: TGTGGCATCGGGGGGGACAGGGCCCACGAGCAGTACTTC.

The chain combines TRBV4-3 with TRBJ1-6; TRBD1 is a possible D gene (5 bases). From germline, CDR1 is LGHNA and CDR2 YSLEER. V was clipped by 0 bases and J by 5 bases, with 11 bases between them. The CDR3 has 16 amino acids. The CDR3: CASSQDSGGNNSPLHF. In DNA form, the CDR3 reads TGCGCCAGCAGCCAAGATTCGGGGGGGAATAATTCACCCCTCCACTTT.

Here the CDR3 reads CASSQGISSYNEQFF. Here the CDR3 DNA reads TGTGCCAGCAGCCAAGGTATCAGCTCCTACAATGAGCAGTTCTTC. The chain employs TRBV4-2 and TRBJ2-1; no reliable D call. Germline V gene sequence: CDR1 LGHNA, CDR2 YNFKEQ. CDR3 size: 15 residues. Trimming removed 1 base from V and 0 bases from J, with 7 bases in between.

The rearrangement links TRBV6-2 or TRBV6-3 to TRBJ1-6; 8 nucleotides agree with TRBD1. The CDR3 has 18 amino acids. Germline V gene data show CDR1 as MNHEY and CDR2 as SVGEGT. The V gene end was trimmed by 0 bases and the J gene end by 10 bases; junction bases not matched to a gene: 14. CDR3: CASSYSPGGASSGSPLHF. CDR3 sequence (DNA): TGTGCCAGCAGTTACTCCCCAGGGGGCGCTTCATCGGGATCACCCCTCCACTTT.

The genes are TRBV6-5 and TRBJ2-3; a weak D match, TRBD2 (5 bases). V was pared by 6 bases and J by 6 bases, with 16 bases between. In germline, CDR1 is MNHEY, CDR2 SVGAGI. This CDR3 region has 14 residues. CDR3 sequence: CASSPPGSVDTQYF. CDR3 DNA: TGTGCCAGCAGCCCCCCGGGGTCGGTCGATACGCAGTATTTT.

In its sample, this clone was seen once. This chain links TRBV7-2 with TRBJ2-4; TRBD2 agrees at 7 bases. This CDR3 region has 13 residues. Germline CDR1 reads SGHTA; CDR2 reads FQGNSA. Trimming cost V 5 bases and J 8 bases; bases outside gene matches: 6. CDR3 amino acids: CASSVPGGDIQYF. In nucleotides, the CDR3 is TGTGCCAGCAGCGTGCCGGGGGGAGACATTCAGTACTTC.

This chain connects TRBV6-4 to TRBJ1-2; D gene uncertain. The CDR3 is 12 residues long. Trimming shortened V by 4 bases and J by 8 bases, and 11 bases separated the two germline ends. The germline gives CDR1 MRHNA, CDR2 SNTAGT. This chain's CDR3 is CASSAPGGGYTF. The CDR3 coding sequence is TGTGCCAGCAGTGCCCCAGGAGGGGGCTACACCTTC.

The V gene is TRBV6-2 or TRBV6-3, the J gene TRBJ1-4; D possibly corresponds to TRBD1 (6 bases). The CDR3 consists of 14 residues. Germline V gene lookup returns CDR1 MNHEY and CDR2 SVGEGT. The V end lost 4 bases, the J end lost 4 bases, and 10 bases lay between the germline ends. The CDR3 sequence: CASSSDRLNEKLFF. The DNA for the CDR3 is TGTGCCAGCAGTTCGGACAGACTTAATGAAAAACTGTTTTTT.

This clone has only one observation. The chain employs TRBV7-9 and TRBJ1-6; D is perhaps TRBD1 (5 bases). V lost 4 bases, J lost 10 bases, and 17 bases lay in between. CDR3 length equals 15 residues. Germline assignment: CDR1 SEHNR and CDR2 FQNEAQ (reference sequence). The CDR3 sequence is CASSYSSQGASPLHF. In DNA form, the CDR3 reads TGTGCCAGCAGCTACTCCTCCCAAGGGGCCTCACCCCTCCACTTT.

This clone occurred a few times. This chain connects TRBV6-2 or TRBV6-3 to TRBJ2-3; TRBD2 agrees at 7 bases. CDR1 MNHEY and CDR2 SVGEGT come from the germline V gene. This CDR3 has 15 amino acids. With 6 bases clipped from V and 1 base from J, the junction kept 7 bases outside the gene matches. The CDR3 here is CASSYGGGRTDTQYF. The CDR3, as DNA: TGTGCCAGCAGCTATGGCGGGGGACGCACAGATACGCAGTATTTT.

The CDR3: CASSPLRGRRETQYF. The CDR3 coding sequence is TGTGCCAGCAGTCCCCTAAGGGGGCGCCGAGAGACCCAGTACTTC. The chain has TRBV6-2 or TRBV6-3 and TRBJ2-5, with 7 bases fitting TRBD1. The germline V gene has CDR1 MNHEY and CDR2 SVGEGT. V gave up 5 bases and J gave up 4 bases; unmatched junction bases: 10. The CDR3 contains 15 residues.

This chain connects TRBV5-1 to TRBJ1-4; TRBD1 matches 8 bases. The germline CDR1 and CDR2 sequences are SGHRS and YFSETQ. The CDR3 has 14 amino acids. J lost 7 bases, V lost 0 bases, and 2 bases had no gene match. CDR3: CASSLGTGSEKLFF. Here the CDR3 DNA reads TGCGCCAGCAGCTTGGGGACAGGGAGTGAAAAACTGTTTTTT.

The J gene is TRBJ2-5, the V gene TRBV6-5; 9 nucleotides match TRBD1. V shed 2 bases and J 5 bases; nucleotides not matched to a gene: 6. Germline CDR1 reads MNHEY; CDR2 reads SVGAGI. This CDR3 has 15 residues. The CDR3 spells CASSYRGTGHETQYF. CDR3 nucleotides: TGTGCCAGCAGTTACCGGGGGACAGGGCACGAGACCCAGTACTTC.